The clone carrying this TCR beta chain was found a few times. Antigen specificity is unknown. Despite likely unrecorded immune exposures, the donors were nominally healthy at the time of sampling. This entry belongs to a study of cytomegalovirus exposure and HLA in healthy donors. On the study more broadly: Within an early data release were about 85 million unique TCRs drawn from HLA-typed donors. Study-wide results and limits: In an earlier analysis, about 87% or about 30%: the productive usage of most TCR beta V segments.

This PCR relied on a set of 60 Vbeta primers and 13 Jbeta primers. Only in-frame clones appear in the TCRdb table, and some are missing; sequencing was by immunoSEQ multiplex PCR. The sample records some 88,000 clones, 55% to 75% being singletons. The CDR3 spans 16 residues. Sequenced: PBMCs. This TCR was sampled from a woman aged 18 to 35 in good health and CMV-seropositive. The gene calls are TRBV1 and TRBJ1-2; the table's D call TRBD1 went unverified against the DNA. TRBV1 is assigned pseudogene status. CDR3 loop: CTSSRKYRGSLYGYTF. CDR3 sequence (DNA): TGCACCAGCAGCCGAAAATACAGGGGCAGCCTCTATGGCTACACCTTC.